This T cell receptor beta chain was found in a study of blood T cells in healthy people across ages (dated by TCRdb to between 2014 and 2016). Background for the entire study: In model experiments, roughly one uniquely barcoded TCR beta cDNA molecule per two T cells was captured by template switching. To track age-related changes in TCR beta repertoire diversity, the study relied on deep sequencing normalized with unique cDNA molecular identifiers. The donors were split into four age groups: young (average about 16 years), middle-aged (39), aged (around 67) and long-lived (roughly 88). Donors of different ages were randomly distributed across sequencing lanes to avoid experimental bias. For two donors (one aged 18 to 30 and one aged 80 or older), the study analyzed two additional independent replicas of 1 million unique cDNA reads from the same blood draw. Study-level results and caveats: Conclusive comparison of naive and antigen-experienced compartments was prevented by the profiling of bulk unsorted PBMCs. Observed TCR beta diversity correlated strongly with the percentage of naive T cells measured by flow cytometry. Estimates of total diversity based on one million sequenced T cells were considered lower bounds and underestimates. As age increased, observed TCR beta diversity per million T cells dropped in a roughly linear way, and a significant reduction was already evident by age roughly 40. Donor CMV infection status was unknown, potentially confounding age-related changes in expanded clonotypes. The long-lived group showed more naive CD4+ T cells, fewer expanded clones and increased TCR diversity than the aged group, suggesting age selection.

Per the germline V gene (reference sequence), MNHEY is the CDR1 and SMNVEV is the CDR2. The trim is 5 bases for V and 1 base for J, with a gap of 18 bases between the germline ends. The CDR3 contains 17 residues, cysteine and phenylalanine counted. Solely the CDR3 DNA is kept, with 51 bases framed from the first base. The receptor library was made with 5' RACE. TCRdb names Illumina HiSeq 2500 as the instrument used. A second PCR of about 6 to 11 cycles was performed with a sample-barcoded 5' primer and a J-beta primer mix. A unique molecular identifier was introduced onto each TCR beta cDNA molecule by a template-switch 5' adaptor carrying 12 random nucleotides. Each sample yielded at least 3 million CDR3-containing paired-end reads. The Mint cDNA synthesis kit, primed by a TRBC-specific oligonucleotide, was used to synthesize first-strand cDNA from all RNA. Following uracil-DNA glycosylase treatment, a first 18-cycle PCR with universal primers M1SS and BC2_uni_R was performed on all cDNA. The paper's processing steps were these. Each sample was normalized by randomly selecting 1 million high-quality reads, each carrying a distinct molecular identifier. Reads with shared molecular identifiers were discarded instead of being binned into consensus sequences. MiTCR, set to a Q25 quality threshold and the strictest error-elimination algorithm, was used for CDR3 identification, clonotype clustering and error correction. A nonparametric unseen species model with Euler transformation was used to estimate a lower bound on total TCR beta diversity. The raw public data were reprocessed by TCRdb itself: fastp quality trimming at Q25, MiXCR clonotype calling, in-frame beta chains only. Under each unique CDR3 protein, matching rows form one entry showing the most common genes and DNA. The V and J calls follow TCRdb's processing rather than the paper's. The sample table contains about 1,400,000 distinct CDR3 sequences; only one count was recorded for roughly 60% of them. The top ten clones comprise 6.7% of the sample.

The donors were under 40 Caucasian individuals from Russia, aged roughly 6 to 100 years, who were systemically healthy. About 9.8 milliliters of peripheral blood were drawn from each donor into EDTA-treated Vacutainer tubes. PBMCs were isolated by Ficoll-Paque density-gradient centrifugation, with at least 6 million obtained per sample. Total RNA, at least 5 micrograms per sample, was extracted from PBMCs with Trizol reagent. For every donor, an aliquot of PBMCs went through flow cytometry to measure the percentages of naive CD45RAhigh/CD27high T cells. This clonotype was counted between two and nine times. Its binding antigen is unknown. Qualities for individual bases were not recorded, and no much larger clone is one base off.

Sequencing used blood. The receptor's source is a man aged 18-30 years in good health. The chain is encoded by TRBV27 joined to TRBJ2-1, with no reliable assignment of the D segment. The DNA sequence is as follows: TGTGCCAGCAGTCTAAACCGGGCTCGACCGTCCTACAATGAGCAGTTCTTC. Its amino acids are CASSLNRARPSYNEQFF.